The 5 T cell receptor beta chains reported below all come from one sample, sequenced in a study of STAT3 mutations in large granular lymphocyte leukemia. The study's findings and limits: In T-cell large granular lymphocyte leukemia, about half of patients showed multiple immunodominant subclonotypes.

Profiling relied on immunoSEQ multiplex PCR, and the TCRdb table lists in-frame clones only, not all of them. The sample holds about 3,300 clones, roughly 45% seen once. The antigens of these receptors remain unknown. The sample taken for sequencing was peripheral blood mononuclear cells. The receptors derive from a man in his forties or fifties with T-cell large granular lymphocyte leukemia. Some clones in this sample may be carry-over from other donors' samples.

The chain joins TRBV18 to TRBJ2-7, with D uncertain. The V end was cut by 8 bases, the J end by 3 bases, with 26 bases between. Germline V CDR1 and CDR2: KGHSH, LQKENI. This CDR3 comprises 17 residues. The CDR3 bases are TGTGCCAGCACAGACCTGAGTGGCCCCAACTTTTTCTACGAGCAGTACTTC. As protein: CASTDLSGPNFFYEQYF.

The chain couples TRBV5-1 to TRBJ1-6; no clear D gene. Trimming took 0 bases from V and 6 from J, leaving 7 bases between them. Germline V gives CDR1 SGHRS, CDR2 YFSETQ. The CDR3 has 14 amino acids. The CDR3 spells CASSLGVGNSPLHF. The CDR3 DNA follows: TGCGCCAGCAGCTTGGGGGTTGGTAATTCACCCCTCCACTTT.

This rearrangement joins TRBV5-1 to TRBJ2-1, with 7 bases identical to TRBD1. Losses at the gene ends were 0 bases for V and 3 bases for J; bases not matched to a gene: 6. CDR3 length: 16 amino acids. Germline V lookup: CDR1 SGHRS, CDR2 YFSETQ. CDR3 region: CASSLGAGGDYNEQFF. The DNA for the CDR3 is TGCGCCAGCAGCTTGGGGGCAGGGGGAGACTACAATGAGCAGTTCTTC.

This chain links TRBV18 with TRBJ2-5, with D possibly matching TRBD1 (5 bases). From germline, CDR1 is KGHSH and CDR2 LQKENI. The germline V and J ends were trimmed by 4 bases and 1 base, with 10 bases remaining between them. The CDR3 sequence is 14 residues long. In nucleotides, the CDR3 is TGTGCCAGCTCACGACGAGACAGCCAAGAGACCCAGTACTTC. Protein sequence: CASSRRDSQETQYF.

Only a few counts were recorded for this clone. V is TRBV7-9 and J is TRBJ1-1, with D unclear. This CDR3 has 11 residues. CDR1 and CDR2 (germline): SEHNR, FQNEAQ (reference sequence). Trimming took off 2 bases at V and 6 bases at J, with 4 bases between the two ends. In DNA, the CDR3 is TGTGCCAGCAGCTTATTCTCTGAAGCTTTCTTT. Translation gives CASSLFSEAFF.